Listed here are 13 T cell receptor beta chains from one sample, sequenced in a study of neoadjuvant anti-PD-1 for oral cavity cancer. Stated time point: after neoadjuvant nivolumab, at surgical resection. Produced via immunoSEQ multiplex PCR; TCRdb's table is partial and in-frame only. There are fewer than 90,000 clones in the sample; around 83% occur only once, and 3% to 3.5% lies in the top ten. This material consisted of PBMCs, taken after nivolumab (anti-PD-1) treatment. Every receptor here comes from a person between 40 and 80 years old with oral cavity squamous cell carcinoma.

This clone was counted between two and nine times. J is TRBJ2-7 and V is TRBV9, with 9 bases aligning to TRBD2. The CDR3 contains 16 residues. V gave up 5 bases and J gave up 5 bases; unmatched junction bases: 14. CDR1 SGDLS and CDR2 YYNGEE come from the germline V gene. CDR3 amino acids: CASSVVGSSGTHEQYF. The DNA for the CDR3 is TGTGCCAGCAGTGTGGTGGGATCTAGCGGGACTCACGAGCAGTACTTC.

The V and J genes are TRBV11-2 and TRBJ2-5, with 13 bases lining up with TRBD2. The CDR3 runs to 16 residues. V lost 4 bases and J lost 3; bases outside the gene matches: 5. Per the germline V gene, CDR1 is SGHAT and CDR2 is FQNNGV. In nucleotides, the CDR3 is TGTGCCAGCAGCTCCACCGGGACTAGCGGGAAAGAGACCCAGTACTTC. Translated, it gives CASSSTGTSGKETQYF.

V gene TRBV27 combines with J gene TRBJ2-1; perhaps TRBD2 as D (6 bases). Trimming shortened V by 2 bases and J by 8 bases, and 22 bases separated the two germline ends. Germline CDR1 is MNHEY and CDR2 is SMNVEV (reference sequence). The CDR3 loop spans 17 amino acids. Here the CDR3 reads CASSLLGPRDLRDEQFF. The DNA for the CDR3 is TGTGCCAGCAGTTTACTGGGGCCCCGGGACTTGCGAGATGAGCAGTTCTTC.

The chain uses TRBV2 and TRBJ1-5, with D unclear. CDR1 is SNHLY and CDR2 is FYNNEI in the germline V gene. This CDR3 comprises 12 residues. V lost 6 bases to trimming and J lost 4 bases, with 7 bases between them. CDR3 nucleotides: TGTGCCAGCAGGGAGGGAAATCAGCCCCAGCATTTT. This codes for CASREGNQPQHF.

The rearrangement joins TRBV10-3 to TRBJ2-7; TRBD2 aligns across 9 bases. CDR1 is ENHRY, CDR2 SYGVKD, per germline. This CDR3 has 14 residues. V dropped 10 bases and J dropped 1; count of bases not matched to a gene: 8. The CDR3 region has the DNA TGTGCCACCGTCCTTAGCGGGGGATCCTACGAGCAGTACTTC. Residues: CATVLSGGSYEQYF.

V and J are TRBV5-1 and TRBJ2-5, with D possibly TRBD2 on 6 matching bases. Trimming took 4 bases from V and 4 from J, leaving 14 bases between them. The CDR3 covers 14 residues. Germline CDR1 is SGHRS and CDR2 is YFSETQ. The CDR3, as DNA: TGCGCCAGCAGCCTCGGCCCCGGGGGAGAGACCCAGTACTTC. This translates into CASSLGPGGETQYF.

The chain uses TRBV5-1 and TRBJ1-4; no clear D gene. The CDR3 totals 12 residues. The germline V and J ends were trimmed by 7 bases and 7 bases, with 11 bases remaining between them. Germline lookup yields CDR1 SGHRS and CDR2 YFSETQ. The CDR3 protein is CASSKGSEKLFF. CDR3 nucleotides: TGCGCCAGCTCCAAGGGCAGTGAAAAACTGTTTTTT.

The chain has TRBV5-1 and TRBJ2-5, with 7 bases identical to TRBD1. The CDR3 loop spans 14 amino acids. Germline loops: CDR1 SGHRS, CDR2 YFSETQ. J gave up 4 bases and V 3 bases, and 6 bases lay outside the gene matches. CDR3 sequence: CASSSGQEGETQYF. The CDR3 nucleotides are TGCGCCAGCAGCTCCGGACAGGAAGGAGAGACCCAGTACTTC.

CDR3 DNA sequence: TGTGCCAGCAGTGATCGGGCAGGGAGCAATCAGCCCCAGCATTTT. As protein: CASSDRAGSNQPQHF. The rearrangement joins TRBV2 to TRBJ1-5; a weak D match, TRBD1 (5 bases). The germline gives CDR1 SNHLY, CDR2 FYNNEI. This CDR3 is 15 amino acids long. The V end was cut by 3 bases, the J end by 1 base, with 10 bases between.

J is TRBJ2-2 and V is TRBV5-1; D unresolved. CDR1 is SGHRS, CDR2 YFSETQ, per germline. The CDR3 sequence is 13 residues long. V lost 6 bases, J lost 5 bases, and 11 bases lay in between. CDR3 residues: CASNPTLTGELFF. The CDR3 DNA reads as TGCGCCAGCAACCCAACCCTTACCGGGGAGCTGTTTTTT.

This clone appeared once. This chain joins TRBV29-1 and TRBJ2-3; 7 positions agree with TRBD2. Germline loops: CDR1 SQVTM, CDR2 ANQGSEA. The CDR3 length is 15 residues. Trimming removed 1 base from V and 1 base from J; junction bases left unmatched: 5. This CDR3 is CSVEARLAGTDTQYF. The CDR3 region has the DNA TGCAGCGTTGAAGCGCGCCTAGCGGGCACAGATACGCAGTATTTT.

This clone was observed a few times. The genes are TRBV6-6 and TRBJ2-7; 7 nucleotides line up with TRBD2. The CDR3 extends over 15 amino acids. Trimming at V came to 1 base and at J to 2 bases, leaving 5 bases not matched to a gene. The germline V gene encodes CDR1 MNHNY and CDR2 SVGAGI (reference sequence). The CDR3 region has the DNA TGTGCCAGCAGTTACTGGGGCGGGAGTACCTACGAGCAGTACTTC. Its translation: CASSYWGGSTYEQYF.

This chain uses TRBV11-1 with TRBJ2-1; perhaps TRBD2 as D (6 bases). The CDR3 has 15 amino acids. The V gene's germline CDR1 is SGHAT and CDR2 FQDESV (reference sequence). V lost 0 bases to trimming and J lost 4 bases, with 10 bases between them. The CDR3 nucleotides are TGTGCCAGCAGCTTAGCCCGGGAGAGGTACAATGAGCAGTTCTTC. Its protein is CASSLARERYNEQFF.